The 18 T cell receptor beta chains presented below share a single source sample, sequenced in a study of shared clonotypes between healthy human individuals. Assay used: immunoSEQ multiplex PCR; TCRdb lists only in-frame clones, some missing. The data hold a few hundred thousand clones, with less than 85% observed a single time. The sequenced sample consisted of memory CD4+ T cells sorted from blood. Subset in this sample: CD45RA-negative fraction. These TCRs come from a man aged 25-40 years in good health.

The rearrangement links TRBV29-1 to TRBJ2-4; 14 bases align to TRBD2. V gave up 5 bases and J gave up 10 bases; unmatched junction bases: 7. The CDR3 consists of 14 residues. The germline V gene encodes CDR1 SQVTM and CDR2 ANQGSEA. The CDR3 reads CSVLGLAGVGIQYF. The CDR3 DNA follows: TGCAGCGTTCTGGGACTAGCGGGAGTAGGGATTCAGTACTTC. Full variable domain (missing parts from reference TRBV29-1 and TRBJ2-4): SAVISQKPSRDICQRGTSLTIQCQVDSQVTMMFWYRQQPGQSLTLIATANQGSEATYESGFVIDKFPISRPNLTFSTLTVSNMSPEDSSIYLCSVLGLAGVGIQYFGAGTRLSVL.

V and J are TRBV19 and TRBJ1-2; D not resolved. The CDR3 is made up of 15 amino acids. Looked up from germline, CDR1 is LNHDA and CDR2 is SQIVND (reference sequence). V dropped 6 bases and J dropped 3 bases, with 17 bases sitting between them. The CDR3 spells CASRGRPPGDYGYTF. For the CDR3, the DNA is TGTGCCAGTAGGGGTCGGCCACCTGGAGACTATGGCTACACCTTC. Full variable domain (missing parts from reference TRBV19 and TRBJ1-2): DGGITQSPKYLFRKEGQNVTLSCEQNLNHDAMYWYRQDPGQGLRLIYYSQIVNDFQKGDIAEGYSVSREKKESFPLTVTSAQKNPTAFYLCASRGRPPGDYGYTFGSGTRLTVV.

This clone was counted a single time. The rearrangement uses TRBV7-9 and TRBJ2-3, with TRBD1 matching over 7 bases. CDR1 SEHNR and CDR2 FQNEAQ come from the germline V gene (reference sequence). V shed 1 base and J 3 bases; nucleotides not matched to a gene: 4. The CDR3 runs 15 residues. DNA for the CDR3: TGTGCCAGCAGCTTAGGGGACAGCCAAACAGATACGCAGTATTTT. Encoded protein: CASSLGDSQTDTQYF.

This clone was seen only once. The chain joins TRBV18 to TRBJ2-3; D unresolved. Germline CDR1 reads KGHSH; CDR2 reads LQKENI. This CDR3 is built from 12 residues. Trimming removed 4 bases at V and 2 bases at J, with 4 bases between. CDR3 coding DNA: TGTGCCAGCTCACTCGACACAGATACGCAGTATTTT. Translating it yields CASSLDTDTQYF.

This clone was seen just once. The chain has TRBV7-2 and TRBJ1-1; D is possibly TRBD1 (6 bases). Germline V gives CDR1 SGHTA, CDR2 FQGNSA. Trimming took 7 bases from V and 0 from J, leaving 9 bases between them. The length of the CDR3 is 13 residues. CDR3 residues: CASIQGMNTEAFF. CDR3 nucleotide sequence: TGTGCCAGCATACAGGGCATGAACACTGAAGCTTTCTTT.

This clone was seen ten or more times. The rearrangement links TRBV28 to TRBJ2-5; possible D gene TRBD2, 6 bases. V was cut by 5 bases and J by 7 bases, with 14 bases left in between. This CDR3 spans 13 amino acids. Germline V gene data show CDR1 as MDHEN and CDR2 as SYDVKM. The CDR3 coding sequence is TGTGCCAGCAGTCCCCCAGGGCGGGGGACCCAGTACTTC. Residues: CASSPPGRGTQYF.

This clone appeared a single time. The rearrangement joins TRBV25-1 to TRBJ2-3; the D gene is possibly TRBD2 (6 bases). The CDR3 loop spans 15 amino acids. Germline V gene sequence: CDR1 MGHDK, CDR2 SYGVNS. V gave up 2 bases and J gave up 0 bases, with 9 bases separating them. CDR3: CASSEAGTSTDTQYF. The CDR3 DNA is TGTGCCAGCAGTGAAGCGGGGACTAGCACAGATACGCAGTATTTT.

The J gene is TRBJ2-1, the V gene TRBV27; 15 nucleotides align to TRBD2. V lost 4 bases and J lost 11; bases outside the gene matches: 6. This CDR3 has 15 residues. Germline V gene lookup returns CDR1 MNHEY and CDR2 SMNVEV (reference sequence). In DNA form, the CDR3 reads TGTGCCAGCAGTTCAGGGACTAGCGGGAGGCCCCAGCAGTTCTTC. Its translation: CASSSGTSGRPQQFF.

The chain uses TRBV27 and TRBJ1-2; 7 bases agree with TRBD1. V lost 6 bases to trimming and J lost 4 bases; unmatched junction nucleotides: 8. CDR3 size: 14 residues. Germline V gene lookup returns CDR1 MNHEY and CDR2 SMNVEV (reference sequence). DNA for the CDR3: TGTGCCAGCAGCGCGACAGGGTATACCTATGGCTACACCTTC. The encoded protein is CASSATGYTYGYTF.

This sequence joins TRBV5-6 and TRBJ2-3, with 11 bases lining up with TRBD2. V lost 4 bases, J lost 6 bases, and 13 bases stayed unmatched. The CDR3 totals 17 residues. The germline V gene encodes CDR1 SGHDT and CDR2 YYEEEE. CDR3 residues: CASSLEGLAALGDTQYF. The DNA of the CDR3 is TGTGCCAGCAGCCTGGAGGGACTAGCGGCTTTGGGGGATACGCAGTATTTT.

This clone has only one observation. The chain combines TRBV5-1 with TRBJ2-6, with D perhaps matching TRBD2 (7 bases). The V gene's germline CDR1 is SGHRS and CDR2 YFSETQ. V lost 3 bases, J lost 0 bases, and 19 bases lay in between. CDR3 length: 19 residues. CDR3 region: CASSSPEGGGGSGANVLTF. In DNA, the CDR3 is TGCGCCAGCAGCTCCCCTGAGGGGGGGGGCGGCTCTGGGGCCAACGTCCTGACTTTC.

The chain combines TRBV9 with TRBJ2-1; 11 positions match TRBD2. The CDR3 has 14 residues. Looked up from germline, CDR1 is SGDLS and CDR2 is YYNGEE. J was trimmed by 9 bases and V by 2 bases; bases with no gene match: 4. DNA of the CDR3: TGTGCCAGCAGCGTTAGCGGGAGGGTCGGTGAGCAGTTCTTC. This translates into CASSVSGRVGEQFF.

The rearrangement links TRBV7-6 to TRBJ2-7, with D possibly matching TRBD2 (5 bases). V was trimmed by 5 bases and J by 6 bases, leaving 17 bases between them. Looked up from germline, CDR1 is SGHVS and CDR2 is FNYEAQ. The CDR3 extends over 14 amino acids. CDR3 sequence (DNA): TGTGCCAGCAGCCCGTGGGGAGAGTCAGCCGAGCAGTACTTC. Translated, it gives CASSPWGESAEQYF.

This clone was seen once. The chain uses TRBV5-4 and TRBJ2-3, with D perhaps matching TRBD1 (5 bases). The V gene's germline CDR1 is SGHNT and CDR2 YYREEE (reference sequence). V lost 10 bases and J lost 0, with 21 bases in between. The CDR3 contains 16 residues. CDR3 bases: TGTGCCTGGCAGGATTCAGGGCGAATTAGCACAGATACGCAGTATTTT. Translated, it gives CAWQDSGRISTDTQYF.

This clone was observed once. The CDR3 region is CATSRVEGWGGTQYF. As DNA, the CDR3 is TGTGCCACCAGCAGAGTAGAGGGCTGGGGTGGGACCCAGTACTTC. This chain uses TRBV15 with TRBJ2-5; a possible D gene is TRBD2 (5 bases). The CDR3 is 15 residues long. Trimming shortened V by 1 base and J by 7 bases, and 16 bases separated the two germline ends. Germline CDR1 is LNHNV and CDR2 is YYDKDF (reference sequence).

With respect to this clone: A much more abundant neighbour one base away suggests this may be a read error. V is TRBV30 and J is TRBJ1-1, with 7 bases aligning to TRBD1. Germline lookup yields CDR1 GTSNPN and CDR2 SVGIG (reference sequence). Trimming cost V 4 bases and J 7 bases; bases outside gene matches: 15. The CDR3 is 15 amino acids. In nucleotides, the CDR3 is TGTGCCTGGAATAAAACCACGAGGGGGCGCAATGAAGCTTTCTTT. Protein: CAWNKTTRGRNEAFF.

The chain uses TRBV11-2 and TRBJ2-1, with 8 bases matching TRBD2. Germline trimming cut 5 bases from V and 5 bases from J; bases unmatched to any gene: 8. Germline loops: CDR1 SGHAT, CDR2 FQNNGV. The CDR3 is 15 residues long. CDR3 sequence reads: CASSETSEYDNEQFF. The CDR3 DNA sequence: TGTGCCAGCAGCGAGACTAGCGAATACGACAATGAGCAGTTCTTC.

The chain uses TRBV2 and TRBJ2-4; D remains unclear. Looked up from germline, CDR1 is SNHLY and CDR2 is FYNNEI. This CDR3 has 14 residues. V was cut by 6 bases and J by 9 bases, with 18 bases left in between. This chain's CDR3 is CASSLNPTRGIQYF. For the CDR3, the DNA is TGTGCCAGCAGCCTAAACCCGACAAGAGGCATTCAGTACTTC.